These T cell receptor beta chains were read from a single sample in a study of blood T cells in healthy people across ages. TCRdb processed the 5' RACE reads anew with MiXCR; each CDR3 protein has one entry. The sample shows roughly 1.9 million distinct CDR3 sequences, roughly two fifths of them seen only once. Material: blood. The source of these receptors is a human donor in good health. The CDR3 runs from the conserved cysteine through the conserved F or W. The order of the fields is clone size, J gene, V gene, D gene, CDR3 DNA, CDR3 protein. D genes are given only for firm matches. Rows give clone size only sometimes, using once, few, many, or a class for an expanded clone.

size: -; J: TRBJ1-2; V: TRBV14; D: TRBD1; DNA: TGTGCCAGCAGCCAAGGCACCCCGGGACAGTTAAACTATGGCTACACCTTC; CDR3: CASSQGTPGQLNYGYTF
size: -; J: TRBJ1-1; V: TRBV9; D: -; DNA: TGTGCCAGCAGCGTAGATTCGTGGGGGTCTACTGAAGCTTTCTTT; CDR3: CASSVDSWGSTEAFF
size: few; J: TRBJ1-2; V: TRBV6-5; D: -; DNA: TGTGCCAGCAGTTACTTAGGGAATGGCTACACCTTC; CDR3: CASSYLGNGYTF
size: -; J: TRBJ2-1; V: TRBV20-1; D: -; DNA: TGCAGTGCTGATAACCGCCGAGCCGCCTACAATGAGCAGTTCTTC; CDR3: CSADNRRAAYNEQFF
size: -; J: TRBJ1-6; V: TRBV5-1; D: -; DNA: TGCGCCAGCAGCCCCCGGAGGGCGCCATCCTATAATTCACCCCTCCACTTT; CDR3: CASSPRRAPSYNSPLHF
size: few; J: TRBJ1-6; V: TRBV5-1; D: -; DNA: TGCGCCAGCAGCTTGGCCGGGGGCAGGGAAGCTTCACCCCTCCACTTT; CDR3: CASSLAGGREASPLHF
size: -; J: TRBJ2-3; V: TRBV10-3; D: -; DNA: TGTGCCATCAGAGCCATGGAAGTAACAGATACGCAGTATTTT; CDR3: CAIRAMEVTDTQYF
size: few; J: TRBJ2-7; V: TRBV7-9; D: TRBD1; DNA: TGTGCCAGCAGGTACACAGGGGACACCACCTACGAGCAGTACTTC; CDR3: CASRYTGDTTYEQYF
size: -; J: TRBJ2-3; V: TRBV6-2/TRBV6-3; D: TRBD1; DNA: TGTGCCAGCAGGGACCCCGGGACAGGGTCTACAGATACGCAGTATTTT; CDR3: CASRDPGTGSTDTQYF
size: -; J: TRBJ2-1; V: TRBV4-3; D: TRBD1; DNA: TGCGCCAGCAGCCTACAGGGGGCTAGCGACAATGAGCAGTTCTTC; CDR3: CASSLQGASDNEQFF
size: few; J: TRBJ1-5; V: TRBV12-3/TRBV12-4; D: TRBD1; DNA: TGTGCCAGCTCTCAGCAGGGGGTTCAGCCCCAGCATTTT; CDR3: CASSQQGVQPQHF
size: -; J: TRBJ1-2; V: TRBV24-1; D: TRBD1; DNA: TGTGCCACCGATCGGAACAGGGGAAGTGGCTACACCTTC; CDR3: CATDRNRGSGYTF
size: -; J: TRBJ1-2; V: TRBV12-3/TRBV12-4; D: -; DNA: TGTGCCAGCAAAAAAGGGGGACCGCTTGGCTACACCTTC; CDR3: CASKKGGPLGYTF
size: -; J: TRBJ2-7; V: TRBV4-3; D: TRBD2; DNA: TGCGCCAGCAGCCAAATAGCGGGGGCCATCTACGAGCGGTACTTC; CDR3: CASSQIAGAIYERYF
size: few; J: TRBJ2-3; V: TRBV24-1; D: TRBD2; DNA: TGTGCCACCAGTGATTTATCCAGCGGGGGGGCGGAAGATACGCAGTATTTT; CDR3: CATSDLSSGGAEDTQYF
size: few; J: TRBJ2-1; V: TRBV7-9; D: TRBD2; DNA: TGTGCCAGCAGCCCCCGGGGGGAACTTTACAATGAGCAGTTCTTC; CDR3: CASSPRGELYNEQFF
size: many; J: TRBJ2-7; V: TRBV29-1; D: -; DNA: TGCAGCGTTGCGAAGGGTACCTACGAGCAGTACTTC; CDR3: CSVAKGTYEQYF
size: -; J: TRBJ1-4; V: TRBV5-1; D: -; DNA: TGCGCCAGCAGCATGGGGGGTTATGAAAAACGGTTTTTT; CDR3: CASSMGGYEKRFF
size: -; J: TRBJ1-2; V: TRBV4-2; D: -; DNA: TGTGCCAGCAGCCAAGGTCCGGGTAATGGCTACACCTTC; CDR3: CASSQGPGNGYTF
size: -; J: TRBJ1-2; V: TRBV6-1; D: -; DNA: TGTGCCAGCAACAAGGGGACGAGATATGGCTACACCTTC; CDR3: CASNKGTRYGYTF
size: few; J: TRBJ2-3; V: TRBV6-2/TRBV6-3; D: TRBD2; DNA: TGTGCCAGCAGACCCGACAGACTAGCGGGACTAGATACGCAGTATTTT; CDR3: CASRPDRLAGLDTQYF
size: -; J: TRBJ2-5; V: TRBV6-2/TRBV6-3; D: -; DNA: TGTGCCAGCAGTTACTTCACCGGTCAAGAGACCCAGTACTTC; CDR3: CASSYFTGQETQYF
size: few; J: TRBJ1-4; V: TRBV7-2; D: -; DNA: TGTGCCAGCAGCTTAGTCCAGCCTTTAGGGACTAATGAAAAACTGTTTTTT; CDR3: CASSLVQPLGTNEKLFF
size: -; J: TRBJ2-5; V: TRBV7-3; D: TRBD1; DNA: TGTGCCAGCAGCCCAGCCCAGGGGGCAGAGACCCAGTACTTC; CDR3: CASSPAQGAETQYF
size: -; J: TRBJ1-4; V: TRBV2; D: -; DNA: TGTGCCAGCAGTGTAGGCTCATTGGAAAAACTGTTTTTT; CDR3: CASSVGSLEKLFF
size: -; J: TRBJ2-1; V: TRBV4-2; D: -; DNA: TGTGCCAGCAGCCAAGATTTCAGGCTAGGATTCTACAATGAGCAGTTCTTC; CDR3: CASSQDFRLGFYNEQFF
size: -; J: TRBJ1-1; V: TRBV6-5; D: -; DNA: TGTGCCAGCAGTTACCGCGGGCCCTCTATAGGAGCTTTCTTT; CDR3: CASSYRGPSIGAFF
size: -; J: TRBJ1-5; V: TRBV10-2; D: -; DNA: TGCGCCAGAAGTGACCGAGACAGAAATCAGCCCCAGCATTTT; CDR3: CARSDRDRNQPQHF
size: -; J: TRBJ2-5; V: TRBV12-3/TRBV12-4; D: -; DNA: TGTGCCAGCAACCGTTTCCGGTACCAAGAGACCCAGTACTTC; CDR3: CASNRFRYQETQYF
size: many; J: TRBJ2-1; V: TRBV24-1; D: -; DNA: TGTGCCACCAGTGATAGGTGGGATGAGCAGTTCTTC; CDR3: CATSDRWDEQFF
size: -; J: TRBJ1-6; V: TRBV5-6; D: -; DNA: TGTGCCAGCAGCTTGGGGTTGGGGTATGGTTCACCCCTCCACTTT; CDR3: CASSLGLGYGSPLHF
size: -; J: TRBJ1-2; V: TRBV11-2; D: -; DNA: TGTGCCAGCAGCTTAGAGAGGACGGCTGGCTATGGCTACACCTTC; CDR3: CASSLERTAGYGYTF
size: few; J: TRBJ2-5; V: TRBV15; D: TRBD1; DNA: TGTGCCACCAGCACCGAATCACTCGGACAGGGCGGTGAGACCCAGTACTTC; CDR3: CATSTESLGQGGETQYF
size: -; J: TRBJ2-1; V: TRBV29-1; D: -; DNA: TGCAGCGTTGAAGGTACCCCCATACCCGGTTGGAAAGACAATGAGCAGTTCTTC; CDR3: CSVEGTPIPGWKDNEQFF
size: -; J: TRBJ1-1; V: TRBV12-3/TRBV12-4; D: -; DNA: TGTGCCAGCGAGCCCCCGGTCACTGAAGCTTTCTTT; CDR3: CASEPPVTEAFF
size: -; J: TRBJ2-7; V: TRBV6-6; D: TRBD1; DNA: TGTGCCAGCAGTTGGACAGGAACTCCCTACGAGCAGTACTTC; CDR3: CASSWTGTPYEQYF
size: many; J: TRBJ2-1; V: TRBV13; D: TRBD2; DNA: TGTGCCAGCAGTTCCACTAGCGGGGGATTCAATGAGCAGTTCTTC; CDR3: CASSSTSGGFNEQFF
size: many; J: TRBJ2-7; V: TRBV29-1; D: TRBD2; DNA: TGCAGCGTGAGCTGGACTAGCGGCATGAGCGAGCAGTACTTC; CDR3: CSVSWTSGMSEQYF
size: -; J: TRBJ2-1; V: TRBV5-1; D: TRBD2; DNA: TGCGCCAGCAGCTCCGGGGGACTAGCGGGGTCATACCCCTACAATGAGCAGTTCTTC; CDR3: CASSSGGLAGSYPYNEQFF
size: -; J: TRBJ1-1; V: TRBV10-3; D: -; DNA: TGTGCCATCAGTGATCCTGCCGAGAGTAACACTGAAGCTTTCTTT; CDR3: CAISDPAESNTEAFF
size: -; J: TRBJ1-4; V: TRBV7-9; D: -; DNA: TGTGCCAGCAGCTTAGGCGTGGGGGCGCATCCGGTCGGAAGGGAAAAACTGTTTTTT; CDR3: CASSLGVGAHPVGREKLFF
size: -; J: TRBJ2-7; V: TRBV4-2; D: TRBD2; DNA: TGTGCCAGCAGCCACCAAAGAGGCTATAGCGGGGCATCCTACGAGCAGTACTTC; CDR3: CASSHQRGYSGASYEQYF
size: few; J: TRBJ2-3; V: TRBV9; D: -; DNA: TGTGCCAGCAGCGTAGTAGGAAACTCAGATACGCAGTATTTT; CDR3: CASSVVGNSDTQYF
size: -; J: TRBJ1-5; V: TRBV5-5; D: -; DNA: TGTGCCAGCAACTTGGCGGGGGGTTGGCAGCCCCAGCATTTT; CDR3: CASNLAGGWQPQHF
size: -; J: TRBJ1-5; V: TRBV10-3; D: -; DNA: TGCGCCATCAGTCCCACCGGAGGGGGTCAGCCCCAGCATTTT; CDR3: CAISPTGGGQPQHF